This T cell receptor (beta chain) was sequenced for a study of T-cell reconstitution after alpha-beta-depleted transplantation in children. The J segment lost 0 bases and the V segment lost 5 bases, leaving 6 bases of the junction unmatched. The CDR3 sequence is 15 residues long. Germline V gene lookup returns CDR1 DFQATT and CDR2 SNEGSKA (reference sequence). This clonotype has a handful of counts. Preparation of the TCRbeta library involved a method that used unique molecular identifiers. MiXCR, run by TCRdb on the PCR reads, gives a single entry per CDR3 protein. The sample holds 500,000 to 750,000 distinct CDR3 sequences; under 15% are singletons and the top ten take around 2.2%.

This clonotype was obtained from a male patient younger than 18 who had a stem cell transplant for acute myeloid leukemia, so the T cells may come from the graft donor. The V and J genes are TRBV20-1 and TRBJ1-4; 7 nucleotides align to TRBD1. The starting material was PBMCs, mostly from graft donor cells, obtained 360 days after TCRalphabeta/CD19-depleted stem cell transplant. As DNA, the CDR3 is TGCAGTGCTCCGAACAGGGGAGCAACTAATGAAAAACTGTTTTTT. Its protein is CSAPNRGATNEKLFF.